This T cell receptor beta chain comes out of a study of blood T cells in healthy people across ages. A sample-barcoded 5' primer and a J-beta primer mix were used in a second PCR of roughly 6 to 12 cycles. TCRdb called the 5' RACE reads again in MiXCR, with one record for every CDR3 protein. The sample yields over 1,500,000 distinct CDR3 sequences, about two fifths seen once. Germline V gene data show CDR1 as SGHTA and CDR2 as FQGTGA. There are 15 residues in the CDR3. The trim removed 1 base at V and 5 bases at J, leaving 5 bases unmatched. The chain couples TRBV7-3 to TRBJ2-3, with 8 nucleotides matching TRBD2. This receptor was taken from a human donor in good health. Source material: blood. The CDR3 sequence: CASSLSPGGIDTQYF. Written as DNA, the CDR3 is TGTGCCAGCAGCTTAAGCCCGGGGGGGATAGATACGCAGTATTTT.